Listed below are T cell receptor beta chains from one sample, sequenced in a study of shared clonotypes between healthy human individuals. This table comes from immunoSEQ multiplex PCR, and its TCRdb copy is limited to in-frame clones, with some not included. The table lists about 490,000 clones, almost 80% of them singletons. Sequencing was done on a sample of PBMCs. These receptor sequences come from a woman aged 35 to 49 in good health. Some clones in this sample may be carry-over from other donors' samples. Each CDR3 is given with its conserved first and last residue. D genes are given only for firm matches. Some rows have no size entry. The others give once, few or many, or a class for an expanded clone.

CASSPRDSGNQPQHF	TGTGCCAGCTCACCGCGGGACAGTGGGAATCAGCCCCAGCATTTT	TRBD1	15	TRBJ1-5	TRBV18	.
CASSFGNQQETQYF	TGTGCCAGCAGCTTCGGGAACCAGCAGGAGACCCAGTACTTC	.	14	TRBJ2-5	TRBV5-8	.
CASSVAASGRYEQYF	TGTGCCAGCAGCGTAGCAGCTAGCGGGAGATACGAGCAGTACTTC	TRBD2	15	TRBJ2-7	TRBV9	.
CASRPGNGRRDYGYTF	TGTGCCAGCAGACCCGGGAATGGACGAAGGGACTATGGCTACACCTTC	.	16	TRBJ1-2	TRBV11-2	.
CASSLPGYEQYF	TGTGCCAGCAGTTTACCAGGGTATGAGCAGTACTTC	.	12	TRBJ2-7	TRBV28	.
CASSIQGNTEAFF	TGTGCCAGCAGCATACAGGGAAACACTGAAGCTTTCTTT	.	13	TRBJ1-1	TRBV5-5	.
CASSSSSSTYNEQFF	TGCGCCAGCAGCAGCTCTAGCTCAACCTACAATGAGCAGTTCTTC	.	15	TRBJ2-1	TRBV5-1	.
CASSRLAGVGYDEQYF	TGTGCCAGCAGCCGACTAGCGGGAGTAGGGTACGACGAGCAGTACTTC	TRBD2	16	TRBJ2-7	TRBV5-6	.
CASSIMAGGSTGELFF	TGTGCCAGTAGTATAATGGCGGGAGGTAGCACCGGGGAGCTGTTTTTT	TRBD2	16	TRBJ2-2	TRBV19	.
CASSDSASGLGRYEQFF	TGTGCCAGCAGTGACTCGGCTAGCGGGCTAGGCCGTTATGAGCAGTTCTTC	TRBD2	17	TRBJ2-1	TRBV6-4	.
CASSFQGMNTEAFF	TGTGCCAGCAGTTTCCAAGGGATGAACACTGAAGCTTTCTTT	.	14	TRBJ1-1	TRBV27	.
CATALVGLNTEAFF	TGTGCCACCGCCCTCGTGGGGTTGAACACTGAAGCTTTCTTT	.	14	TRBJ1-1	TRBV28	.
CASRPGGAETQYF	TGCGCCAGCAGACCCGGGGGGGCTGAGACCCAGTACTTC	TRBD2	13	TRBJ2-5	TRBV5-1	.
CASSATGTGGEKLFF	TGTGCCAGCAGTGCGACCGGGACAGGGGGAGAAAAACTGTTTTTT	TRBD1	15	TRBJ1-4	TRBV2	few
CASSLRDGTYEQYF	TGCGCCAGCAGCCTCCGGGACGGGACCTACGAGCAGTACTTC	.	14	TRBJ2-7	TRBV5-1	.
CASSYGPAYEQYF	TGTGCCAGCAGCTATGGACCGGCCTACGAGCAGTACTTC	.	13	TRBJ2-7	TRBV7-9	once
CASSWLYEQYF	TGTGCCAGCAGTTGGTTATACGAGCAGTACTTC	.	11	TRBJ2-7	TRBV6-5	.
CASSPMGTRDSPLHF	TGCGCCAGCAGCCCCATGGGGACCCGGGATTCACCCCTCCACTTT	.	15	TRBJ1-6	TRBV5-1	few
CASSRGGRASYEQYF	TGTGCCAGCAGCCGAGGCGGGAGGGCCTCCTACGAGCAGTACTTC	TRBD2	15	TRBJ2-7	TRBV11-2	.
CASSQRVWAGGLNEQFF	TGTGCCAGCAGCCAAAGAGTCTGGGCAGGGGGGTTGAATGAGCAGTTCTTC	.	17	TRBJ2-1	TRBV4-2	.
CASRARLSTDTQYF	TGTGCCAGCCGGGCCAGACTTTCCACAGATACGCAGTATTTT	.	14	TRBJ2-3	TRBV2	.
CASSREGLAGTYEQYF	TGCGCCAGCAGCAGGGAGGGACTAGCGGGTACCTACGAGCAGTACTTC	TRBD2	16	TRBJ2-7	TRBV4-1	once
CASSTTGTAREKLFF	TGTGCCAGCAGCACAACCGGGACAGCTCGCGAAAAACTGTTTTTT	TRBD1	15	TRBJ1-4	TRBV9	few
CASSLAGGPSEQFF	TGTGCCAGCAGCTTAGCGGGAGGGCCTAGTGAGCAGTTCTTC	TRBD2	14	TRBJ2-1	TRBV7-3	.
CASSQQGHHTGELFF	TGTGCCAGCAGCCAACAGGGACACCACACCGGGGAGCTGTTTTTT	.	15	TRBJ2-2	TRBV4-2	.
CASSSGGLYQPQHF	TGTGCCAGCAGCTCGGGGGGGTTGTATCAGCCCCAGCATTTT	.	14	TRBJ1-5	TRBV7-3	few
CASSENMNEKLFF	TGCGCCAGCAGTGAGAACATGAATGAAAAACTGTTTTTT	.	13	TRBJ1-4	TRBV10-1	.
CALAGRSFSYEQYF	TGTGCCCTAGCGGGCAGGTCCTTCTCCTACGAGCAGTACTTC	TRBD2	14	TRBJ2-7	TRBV6-4	.
CASSFVKGWDTEAFF	TGTGCCAGCAGCTTTGTGAAGGGCTGGGACACTGAAGCTTTCTTT	.	15	TRBJ1-1	TRBV7-9	few
CASSRVAGGSETQYF	TGTGCCAGCAGCCGAGTAGCGGGAGGTTCAGAGACCCAGTACTTC	TRBD2	15	TRBJ2-5	TRBV5-6	.
CAWSSGVSATNEKLFF	TGTGCCTGGAGTTCGGGGGTTAGTGCAACTAATGAAAAACTGTTTTTT	.	16	TRBJ1-4	TRBV30	.
CASSYSFPNTEAFF	TGTGCCAGCAGTTACTCCTTCCCTAACACTGAAGCTTTCTTT	.	14	TRBJ1-1	TRBV6-5	.
CAWSTNGEKLFF	TGTGCCTGGAGTACGAACGGAGAAAAACTGTTTTTT	.	12	TRBJ1-4	TRBV30	.
CATRLGDYGYTF	TGTGCCACAAGGCTCGGGGACTATGGCTACACCTTC	.	12	TRBJ1-2	TRBV10-3	few
CAISEIPSGRSSYEQYF	TGTGCCATCAGTGAGATCCCCAGCGGGAGGAGCTCCTACGAGCAGTACTTC	TRBD2	17	TRBJ2-7	TRBV10-3	.
CASSVGSVYEQYF	TGTGCCAGCAGTGTGGGTAGCGTCTACGAGCAGTACTTC	.	13	TRBJ2-7	TRBV2	.
CASSQEPGLAGGYNEQFF	TGCGCCAGCAGCCAAGAACCGGGACTAGCGGGAGGTTACAATGAGCAGTTCTTC	TRBD2	18	TRBJ2-1	TRBV4-1	.
CASSTTVNTEAFF	TGTGCCAGTAGTACAACAGTGAACACTGAAGCTTTCTTT	.	13	TRBJ1-1	TRBV19	few
CASSTSGQGVNEQYF	TGCGCCAGCAGCACGTCGGGACAGGGGGTCAACGAGCAGTACTTC	TRBD1	15	TRBJ2-7	TRBV5-1	.
CASTPPSSYEQYF	TGCGCCAGCACCCCCCCGAGCTCCTACGAGCAGTACTTC	.	13	TRBJ2-7	TRBV5-1	once
CASSPLAGEPGTGELFF	TGTGCCAGCAGCCCACTAGCGGGAGAACCGGGCACCGGGGAGCTGTTTTTT	TRBD2	17	TRBJ2-2	TRBV7-3	.
CASSITTDSYEQYF	TGTGCCAGTAGTATTACGACGGATTCCTACGAGCAGTACTTC	.	14	TRBJ2-7	TRBV19	.
CASSLGLAGAHGELFF	TGTGCCAGCAGCTTAGGTCTAGCGGGAGCCCACGGGGAGCTGTTTTTT	TRBD2	16	TRBJ2-2	TRBV7-3	.
CASVFGVAAYNEQFF	TGTGCCAGCGTATTCGGCGTAGCGGCCTACAATGAGCAGTTCTTC	.	15	TRBJ2-1	TRBV6-5	.
CATTGGGPNTEAFF	TGTGCCACCACCGGGGGGGGGCCGAACACTGAAGCTTTCTTT	.	14	TRBJ1-1	TRBV2	.
CASSKLAGPQETQYF	TGTGCCAGCAGCAAACTAGCGGGACCGCAAGAGACCCAGTACTTC	TRBD2	15	TRBJ2-5	TRBV7-3	.
CASSLVIVEAQYF	TGTGCCAGCAGCTTAGTCATAGTGGAGGCGCAGTATTTT	.	13	TRBJ2-3	TRBV7-2	.
CASSVSGRYNEQFF	TGTGCCAGCAGCGTTAGCGGGAGGTACAATGAGCAGTTCTTC	TRBD2	14	TRBJ2-1	TRBV9	few
CASSLGQGGNTGELFF	TGTGCCAGCAGCTTGGGTCAGGGGGGGAACACCGGGGAGCTGTTTTTT	.	16	TRBJ2-2	TRBV11-3	once
CASSWTGLDTEAFF	TGTGCCAGCAGCTGGACAGGGTTGGACACTGAAGCTTTCTTT	TRBD1	14	TRBJ1-1	TRBV11-2	.
CASSLWPEPNTEAFF	TGTGCCAGCAGTTTATGGCCGGAACCGAACACTGAAGCTTTCTTT	.	15	TRBJ1-1	TRBV27	.
CASSHLLVSNEQFF	TGCGCCAGCAGCCACTTACTAGTCTCAAATGAGCAGTTCTTC	.	14	TRBJ2-1	TRBV4-1	.
CASTTSYEQYF	TGTGCCTCGACAACTTCCTACGAGCAGTACTTC	.	11	TRBJ2-7	TRBV30	.